A selection of T cell receptor beta chains follows, all from one sample in a study of regulatory T cells in long-lasting Graves disease. MiXCR, applied by TCRdb to the multiplex PCR reads, yields one record per CDR3 protein. The data contain about 540,000 distinct CDR3 sequences, 13% of them singletons. Separately, the same data were catalogued under a study of T cells in Graves' hyperthyroidism and ophthalmopathy.

Material: peripheral blood mononuclear cells (PBMCs), obtained at new diagnosis, from a patient treated with antithyroid drugs. These receptors were obtained from a man aged 30-40 years with Graves disease. Each CDR3 is given with its conserved first and last residue. The D gene is left open where the match is weak. The size of a clone is reported for some rows only, either as once, few or many, or as a class for expanded clones.

cdr3_aa,cdr3_nt,d_call,j_call,clone_size,v_call
CSAKLAPAYNEQFF,TGCAGTGCGAAACTAGCGCCTGCCTACAATGAGCAGTTCTTC,TRBD2,TRBJ2-1,NA,TRBV20-1
CASSLSAGNEQYF,TGTGCCAGCAGTTTATCCGCTGGGAACGAGCAGTACTTC,NA,TRBJ2-7,many,TRBV12-3/TRBV12-4
CASSSGDPAANEKLFF,TGCGCCAGCAGCTCCGGAGATCCGGCTGCTAATGAAAAACTGTTTTTT,NA,TRBJ1-4,many,TRBV5-1
CASSLNLETQYF,TGTGCCAGCAGTTTAAATTTGGAGACCCAGTACTTC,NA,TRBJ2-5,many,TRBV12-3/TRBV12-4
CASSQGTSGRAKNIQYF,TGCGCCAGCAGTCAAGGGACTAGCGGGAGGGCCAAAAACATTCAGTACTTC,TRBD2,TRBJ2-4,NA,TRBV10-2
CASGRSYNEQFF,TGTGCCAGCGGGAGATCCTACAATGAGCAGTTCTTC,NA,TRBJ2-1,few,TRBV6-2/TRBV6-3
CASRKVTGVIDEQYF,TGTGCCAGCAGGAAGGTCACAGGGGTGATCGACGAGCAGTACTTC,TRBD1,TRBJ2-7,many,TRBV2
CASSLAGLAEAQYF,TGTGCCAGCAGCTTAGCAGGGCTGGCAGAGGCCCAGTACTTC,NA,TRBJ2-5,once,TRBV7-2
CASSPSGELFF,TGTGCCAGCAGCCCCTCGGGGGAGCTGTTTTTT,NA,TRBJ2-2,many,TRBV12-3/TRBV12-4
CASSSGDGQITEAFF,TGTGCCAGCAGCTCTGGCGACGGGCAGATAACTGAAGCTTTCTTT,NA,TRBJ1-1,many,TRBV7-9
CATSGGGRQFF,TGTGCCACCAGTGGGGGGGGAAGGCAGTTCTTC,TRBD2,TRBJ2-1,few,TRBV24-1
CASSLPRKYEQYF,TGTGCCAGTAGTCTTCCCAGGAAGTACGAGCAGTACTTC,NA,TRBJ2-7,few,TRBV19
CSAHSTNRGHANEQLF,TGCAGTGCTCACTCTACCAACAGGGGGCACGCCAATGAGCAGCTCTTC,TRBD1,TRBJ2-1,once,TRBV20-1
CSAPIRPLAKNIQYF,TGCAGTGCTCCCATCCGCCCGTTAGCCAAAAACATTCAGTACTTC,NA,TRBJ2-4,NA,TRBV20-1
CASSSPLRWNEQFF,TGTGCCAGCAGTTCTCCCCTGAGGTGGAATGAGCAGTTCTTC,NA,TRBJ2-1,few,TRBV12-3/TRBV12-4
CASSEPLAGGGNEQFF,TGCGCCAGCAGCGAGCCTCTAGCGGGAGGGGGGAATGAGCAGTTCTTC,TRBD2,TRBJ2-1,few,TRBV5-1
CASSQDRPGVSPLHF,TGCGCCAGCAGCCAAGATCGTCCAGGGGTCTCACCCCTCCACTTT,NA,TRBJ1-6,NA,TRBV4-1
CASSLFPDTQYF,TGTGCCAGCAGCTTATTCCCCGATACGCAGTATTTT,NA,TRBJ2-3,many,TRBV11-2
CASGLGTGLGTQYF,TGTGCTAGTGGTTTGGGCACGGGATTGGGGACCCAGTACTTC,NA,TRBJ2-5,many,TRBV12-5
CASSPRYVTGELFF,TGTGCCAGCAGCCCTCGATATGTCACCGGGGAGCTGTTTTTT,NA,TRBJ2-2,many,TRBV7-2
CSALAESSYNEQFF,TGCAGTGCCCTAGCTGAGAGCTCCTACAATGAGCAGTTCTTC,NA,TRBJ2-1,NA,TRBV20-1
CSASNPIRPF,TGCAGTGCTAGTAATCCGATACGGCCATTT,NA,TRBJ1-5,many,TRBV20-1
CASKDSFSGNTIYF,TGCGCCAGCAAGGACTCCTTCTCTGGAAACACCATATATTTT,NA,TRBJ1-3,few,TRBV5-1
CAWSVHRMTYGYTF,TGTGCCTGGAGTGTACACAGGATGACCTATGGCTACACCTTC,NA,TRBJ1-2,NA,TRBV30
CASSRENTDTQYF,TGCGCCAGCAGCCGGGAGAACACAGATACGCAGTATTTT,NA,TRBJ2-3,many,TRBV5-1
CASSYSPDYGYTF,TGTGCCAGCAGTTACTCGCCAGACTATGGCTACACCTTC,NA,TRBJ1-2,many,TRBV6-5
CASSASPTDGEQYF,TGTGCCAGCAGCGCCTCCCCGACGGATGGAGAGCAGTACTTC,NA,TRBJ2-7,many,TRBV6-1
CSARPSSVVETQYF,TGCAGTGCTCGGCCCAGTAGCGTAGTCGAGACCCAGTACTTC,NA,TRBJ2-5,many,TRBV20-1